This T cell receptor (beta chain) was recorded in a study of CD8+CD57+ T cells in acquired aplastic anemia. Only patients with CD8+CD57+ cell expansion on flow cytometry were chosen for sequencing. Deletions cut 5 bases from V and 4 bases from J, with 15 bases between. The CDR3 length is 15 residues. Both TCR beta VDJ combination and CDR3 sequence profiling were carried out. Genomic DNA was the template for this profiling. TCRdb re-analysed the reads in MiXCR, keeping a single row per CDR3 protein. The table records hundreds of thousands of distinct CDR3 sequences, roughly 50% of them present only once. This clonotype was detected ten times or more.

The sequencing input was sorted CD4+, CD8+, or CD8+CD57+ T cells (not recorded which) from PBMCs. The TCR was taken from a human donor with aplastic anemia. The V and J genes are TRBV12-3 or TRBV12-4 and TRBJ1-5, with D perhaps matching TRBD1 (5 bases). The CDR3, as DNA: TGTGCCAGCAGTCGGGTAGGGCAGGGTAATCAGCCCCAGCATTTT. Its protein product is CASSRVGQGNQPQHF.